This T cell receptor (beta chain) was profiled in a study of cytomegalovirus exposure and HLA in healthy donors. In the PCR, 60 Vbeta and 13 Jbeta primers were used. Generated by immunoSEQ multiplex PCR, the TCRdb table keeps only in-frame clones and is missing some. In the table there are roughly 150,000 clones, about four fifths of which are singletons. Trimming at V came to 1 base and at J to 3 bases, leaving 7 bases not matched to a gene. Germline lookup yields CDR1 LGHNA and CDR2 YSLEER. This CDR3 has 16 amino acids. This clone has a handful of counts. Sample: PBMCs. J is TRBJ2-7 and V is TRBV4-3; TRBD1 matches at 9 bases. This receptor was identified in a male donor in good health and CMV-seronegative. CDR3 coding DNA: TGCGCCAGCAGCCAAGCCGCCGGGACAGGGTACTACGAGCAGTACTTC. Protein: CASSQAAGTGYYEQYF.